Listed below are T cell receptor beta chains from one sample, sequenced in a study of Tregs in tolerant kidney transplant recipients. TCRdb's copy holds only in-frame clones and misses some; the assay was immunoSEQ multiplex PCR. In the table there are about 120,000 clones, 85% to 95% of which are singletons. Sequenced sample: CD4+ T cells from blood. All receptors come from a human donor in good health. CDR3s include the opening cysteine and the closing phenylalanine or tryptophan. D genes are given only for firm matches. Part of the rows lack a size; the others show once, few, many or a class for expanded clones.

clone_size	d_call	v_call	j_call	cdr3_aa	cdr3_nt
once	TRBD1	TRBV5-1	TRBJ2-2	CASRGQDNTGELFF	TGCGCCAGCAGGGGACAGGACAACACCGGGGAGCTGTTTTTT
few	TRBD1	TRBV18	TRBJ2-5	CASSPYRQGDGETQYF	TGTGCCAGCTCACCATACAGACAGGGGGATGGAGAGACCCAGTACTTC
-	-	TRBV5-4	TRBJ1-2	CASSLKGGLYGYTF	TGTGCCAGCAGCTTGAAAGGGGGACTCTATGGCTACACCTTC
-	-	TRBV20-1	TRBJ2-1	CSARRNEQFF	TGCAGTGCTAGGAGGAATGAGCAGTTCTTC
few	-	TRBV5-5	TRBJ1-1	CASSFEFTNTEAFF	TGTGCCAGCAGCTTTGAGTTCACGAACACTGAAGCTTTCTTT
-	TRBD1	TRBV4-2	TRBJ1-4	CASSQDRGLTNEKLFF	TGTGCCAGCAGCCAGGACAGGGGACTAACTAATGAAAAACTGTTTTTT
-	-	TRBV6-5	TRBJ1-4	CASSSRTDEKLFF	TGTGCCAGCAGTTCTCGGACGGACGAAAAACTGTTTTTT
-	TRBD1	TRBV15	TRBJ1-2	CATSRGTGYGYTF	TGTGCCACCAGCAGAGGGACAGGCTATGGCTACACCTTC
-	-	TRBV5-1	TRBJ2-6	CASSLVTGVGANVLTF	TGCGCCAGCAGCTTGGTGACGGGGGTCGGGGCCAACGTCCTGACTTTC
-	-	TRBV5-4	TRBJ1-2	CASSLDLENYGYTF	TGTGCCAGCAGCTTGGACCTCGAAAACTATGGCTACACCTTC
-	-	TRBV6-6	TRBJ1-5	CASSYTTGDNQPQHF	TGTGCCAGCAGTTACACGACAGGTGATAATCAGCCCCAGCATTTT
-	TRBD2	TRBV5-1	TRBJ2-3	CASSLDSGSSTDTQYF	TGCGCCAGCAGCTTGGATAGCGGGAGCAGCACAGATACGCAGTATTTT
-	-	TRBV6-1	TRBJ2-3	CASSSQGSTDTQYF	TGTGCCAGCAGTTCCCAGGGGAGCACAGATACGCAGTATTTT
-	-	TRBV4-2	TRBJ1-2	CASSQDSASNNYGYTF	TGTGCCAGCAGCCAAGATTCGGCCAGTAATAACTATGGCTACACCTTC
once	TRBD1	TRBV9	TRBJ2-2	CASSPPGTANTGELFF	TGTGCCAGCAGCCCACCCGGGACAGCGAACACCGGGGAGCTGTTTTTT
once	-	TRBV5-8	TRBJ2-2	CASSLSYTGELFF	TGTGCCAGCAGCTTGTCATACACCGGGGAGCTGTTTTTT
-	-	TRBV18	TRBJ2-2	CASSPPGSMNTGELFF	TGTGCCAGCTCACCACCAGGCAGCATGAACACCGGGGAGCTGTTTTTT
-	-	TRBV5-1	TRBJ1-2	CASSLDPGTGNYGYTF	TGCGCCAGCAGCTTGGATCCGGGGACGGGTAACTATGGCTACACCTTC
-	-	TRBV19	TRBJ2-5	CASSPRPDGETQYF	TGTGCCAGTAGTCCACGCCCTGACGGGGAGACCCAGTACTTC
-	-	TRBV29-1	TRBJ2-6	CSVSEANVLTF	TGCAGCGTTTCAGAGGCCAACGTCCTGACTTTC
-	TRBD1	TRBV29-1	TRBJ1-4	CSVGHRTGAARAEKLFF	TGCAGCGTTGGCCATCGGACAGGGGCCGCGCGCGCGGAAAAACTGTTTTTT
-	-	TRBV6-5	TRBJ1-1	CASSYRVGDTEAFF	TGTGCCAGCAGTTACAGGGTGGGGGACACTGAAGCTTTCTTT